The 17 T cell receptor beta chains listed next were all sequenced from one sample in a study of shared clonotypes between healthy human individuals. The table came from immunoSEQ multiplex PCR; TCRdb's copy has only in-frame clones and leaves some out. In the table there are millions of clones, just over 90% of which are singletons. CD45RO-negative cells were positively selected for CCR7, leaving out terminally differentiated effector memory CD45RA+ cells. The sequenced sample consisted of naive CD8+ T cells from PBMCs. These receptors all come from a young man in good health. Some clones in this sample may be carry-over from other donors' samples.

CDR3 residues: CASSLSQPGTDTQYF. CDR3 DNA: TGCGCCAGCAGCTTGTCTCAGCCGGGCACAGATACGCAGTATTTT. The chain recombines TRBV5-1 with TRBJ2-3; no clear D. Looked up from germline, CDR1 is SGHRS and CDR2 is YFSETQ. Trimming pared 1 base from V and 1 base from J, leaving 10 bases between. The CDR3 is made up of 15 amino acids.

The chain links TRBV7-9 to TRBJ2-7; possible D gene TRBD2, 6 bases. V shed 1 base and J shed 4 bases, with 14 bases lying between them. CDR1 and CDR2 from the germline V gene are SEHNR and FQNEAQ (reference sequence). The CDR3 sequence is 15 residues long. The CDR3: CASSLDYRGTYEQYF. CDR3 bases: TGTGCCAGCAGCTTAGATTACAGAGGGACTTACGAGCAGTACTTC.

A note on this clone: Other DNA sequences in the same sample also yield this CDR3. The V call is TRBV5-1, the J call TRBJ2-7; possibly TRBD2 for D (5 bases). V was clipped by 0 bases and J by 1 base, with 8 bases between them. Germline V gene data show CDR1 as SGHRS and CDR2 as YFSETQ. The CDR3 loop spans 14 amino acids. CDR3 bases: TGCGCCAGCAGCTTGGGATCGGGATCCTACGAGCAGTACTTC. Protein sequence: CASSLGSGSYEQYF.

The CDR3 nucleotides are TGTGCCAGCAGTCCTAGGACAGGGGGCGCGATCACCTTC. This encodes CASSPRTGGAITF. The V and J genes are TRBV27 and TRBJ1-2, with 11 nucleotides matching TRBD1. The CDR3 extends over 13 amino acids. V shed 5 bases, J shed 13 bases, and the junction held 9 bases outside the gene matches. CDR1 is MNHEY and CDR2 is SMNVEV in the germline V gene (reference sequence).

The CDR3 loop reads CASSQDRARGPYGYTF. The CDR3 coding sequence is TGTGCCAGCAGCCAAGACCGGGCCAGAGGGCCCTATGGCTACACCTTC. The chain carries TRBV4-2 and TRBJ1-2; no firm D call. The CDR3 extends over 16 amino acids. Germline CDR1 and CDR2: LGHNA and YNFKEQ. V lost 0 bases to trimming and J lost 4 bases, with 15 bases between them.

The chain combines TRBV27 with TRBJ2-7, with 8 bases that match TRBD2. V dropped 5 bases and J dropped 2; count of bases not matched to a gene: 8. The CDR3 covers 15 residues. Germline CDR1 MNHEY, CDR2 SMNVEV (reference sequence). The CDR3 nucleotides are TGTGCCAGCAGTCCCTGGTTAGCGGGGCCCTACGAGCAGTACTTC. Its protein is CASSPWLAGPYEQYF.

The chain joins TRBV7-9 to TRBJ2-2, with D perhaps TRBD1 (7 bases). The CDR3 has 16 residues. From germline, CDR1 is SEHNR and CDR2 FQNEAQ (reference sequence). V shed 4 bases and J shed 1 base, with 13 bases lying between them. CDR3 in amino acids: CASSSHRGGNTGELFF. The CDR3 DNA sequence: TGTGCCAGCAGCTCACACAGGGGAGGGAACACCGGGGAGCTGTTTTTT.

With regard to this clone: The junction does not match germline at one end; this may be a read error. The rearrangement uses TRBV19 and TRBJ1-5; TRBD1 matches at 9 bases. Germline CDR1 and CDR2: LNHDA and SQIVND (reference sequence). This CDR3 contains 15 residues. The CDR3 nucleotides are TGCTCAGTATCTTCAGGACAGGGGAGTAATCAGCCCCAGCATTTT. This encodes CSVSSGQGSNQPQHF.

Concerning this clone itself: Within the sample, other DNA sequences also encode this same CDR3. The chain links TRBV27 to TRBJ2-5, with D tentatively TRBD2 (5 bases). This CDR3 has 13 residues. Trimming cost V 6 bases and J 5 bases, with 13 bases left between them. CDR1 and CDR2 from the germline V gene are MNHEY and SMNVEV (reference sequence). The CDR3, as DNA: TGTGCCAGCAGCTTGGGCAGGAGGGAGACCCAGTACTTC. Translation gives CASSLGRRETQYF.

CDR3 sequence: CASSLGSSGTKTQYF. For the CDR3, the DNA is TGTGCCAGCAGTTTAGGGAGTAGCGGGACTAAGACCCAGTACTTC. This chain links TRBV27 with TRBJ2-5; TRBD2 matches at 8 bases. Germline loops: CDR1 MNHEY, CDR2 SMNVEV (reference sequence). J gave up 6 bases and V 2 bases, and 8 bases lay outside the gene matches. CDR3 length equals 15 residues.

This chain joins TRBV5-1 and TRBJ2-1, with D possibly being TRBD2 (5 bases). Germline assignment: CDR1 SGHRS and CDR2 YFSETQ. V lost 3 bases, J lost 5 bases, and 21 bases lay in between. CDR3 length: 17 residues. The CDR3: CASSSRLTRRVHNEQFF. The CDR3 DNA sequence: TGCGCCAGCAGCTCGCGGCTCACTAGACGGGTCCACAATGAGCAGTTCTTC.

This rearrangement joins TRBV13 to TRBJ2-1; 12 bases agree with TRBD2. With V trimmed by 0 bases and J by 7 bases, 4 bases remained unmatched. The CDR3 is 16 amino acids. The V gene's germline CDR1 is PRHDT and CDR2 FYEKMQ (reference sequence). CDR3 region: CASSLGRGTSGNEQFF. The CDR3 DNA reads TGTGCCAGCAGCTTAGGCCGGGGGACTAGCGGGAATGAGCAGTTCTTC.

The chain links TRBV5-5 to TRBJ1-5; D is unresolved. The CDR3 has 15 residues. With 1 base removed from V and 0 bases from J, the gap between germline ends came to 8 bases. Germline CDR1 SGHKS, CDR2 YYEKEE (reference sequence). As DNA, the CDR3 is TGTGCCAGCAGCTTGTGGGAGCTTAGCAATCAGCCCCAGCATTTT. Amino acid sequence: CASSLWELSNQPQHF.

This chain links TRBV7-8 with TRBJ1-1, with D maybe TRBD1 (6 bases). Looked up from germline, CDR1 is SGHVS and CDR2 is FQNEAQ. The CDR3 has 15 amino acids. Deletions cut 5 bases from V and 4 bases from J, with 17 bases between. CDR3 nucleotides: TGTGCCAGCAGCCCAGGGAGGGAAGGGGGCACTGAAGCTTTCTTT. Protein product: CASSPGREGGTEAFF.

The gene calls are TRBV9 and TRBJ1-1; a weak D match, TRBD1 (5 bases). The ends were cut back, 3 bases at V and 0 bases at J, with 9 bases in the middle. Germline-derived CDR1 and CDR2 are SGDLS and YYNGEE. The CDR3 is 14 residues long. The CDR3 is CASSGDRMNTEAFF. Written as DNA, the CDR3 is TGTGCCAGCAGCGGAGACAGAATGAACACTGAAGCTTTCTTT.

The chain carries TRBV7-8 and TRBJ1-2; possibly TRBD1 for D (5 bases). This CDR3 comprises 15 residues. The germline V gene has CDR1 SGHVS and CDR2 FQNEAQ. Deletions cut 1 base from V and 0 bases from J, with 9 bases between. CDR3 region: CASSLGDGANYGYTF. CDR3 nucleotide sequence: TGTGCCAGCAGCTTAGGGGACGGAGCTAACTATGGCTACACCTTC.

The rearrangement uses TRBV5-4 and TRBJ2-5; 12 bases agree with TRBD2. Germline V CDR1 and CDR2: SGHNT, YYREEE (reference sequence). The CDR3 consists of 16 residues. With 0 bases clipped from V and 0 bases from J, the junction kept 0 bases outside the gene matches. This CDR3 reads CASSLGLAGDQETQYF. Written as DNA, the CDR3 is TGTGCCAGCAGCTTGGGACTAGCGGGGGACCAAGAGACCCAGTACTTC.